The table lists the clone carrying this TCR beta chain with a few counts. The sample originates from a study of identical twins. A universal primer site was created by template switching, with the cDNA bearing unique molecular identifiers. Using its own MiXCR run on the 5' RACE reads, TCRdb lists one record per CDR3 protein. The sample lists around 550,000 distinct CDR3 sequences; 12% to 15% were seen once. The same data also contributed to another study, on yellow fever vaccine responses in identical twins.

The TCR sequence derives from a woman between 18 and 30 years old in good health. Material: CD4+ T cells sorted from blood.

This CDR3 is CASRPQGGGSGNQPQHF. The CDR3 DNA reads as TGTGCCAGCAGACCCCAGGGTGGGGGGTCGGGCAATCAGCCCCAGCATTTT. The rearrangement links TRBV6-1 to TRBJ1-5, with TRBD1 as a possible D gene (5 bases). The CDR3 spans 17 residues. CDR1 and CDR2 (germline): MNHNS, SASEGT. Trimming took 6 bases from V and 2 from J, leaving 20 bases between them.